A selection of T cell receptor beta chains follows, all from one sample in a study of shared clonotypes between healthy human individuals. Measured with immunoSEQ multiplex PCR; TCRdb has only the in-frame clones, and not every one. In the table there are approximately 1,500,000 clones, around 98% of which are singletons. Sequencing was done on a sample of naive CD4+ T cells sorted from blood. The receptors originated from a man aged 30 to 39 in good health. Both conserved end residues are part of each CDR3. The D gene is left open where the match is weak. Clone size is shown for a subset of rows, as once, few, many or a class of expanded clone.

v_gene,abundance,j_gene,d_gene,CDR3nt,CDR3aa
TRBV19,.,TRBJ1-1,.,TGTGCCAGTAGTATACGGCACCTGAACACTGAAGCTTTCTTT,CASSIRHLNTEAFF
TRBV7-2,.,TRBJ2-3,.,TGTGCCAGCAGCTTATCAGGCTCGGGACGAGAAGCAGATACGCAGTATTTT,CASSLSGSGREADTQYF
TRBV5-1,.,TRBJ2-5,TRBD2,TGCGCCAGCAGCCCCGGGAGGACGGAGACCCAGTACTTC,CASSPGRTETQYF
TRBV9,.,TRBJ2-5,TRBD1,TGTGCCAGCAGCGTAGCGGGACAGGGACAAGAGACCCAGTACTTC,CASSVAGQGQETQYF
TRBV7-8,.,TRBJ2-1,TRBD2,TGTGCCAGCAGCCAATTAGCGGGAGAAGGTCCTGAGCAGTTCTTC,CASSQLAGEGPEQFF
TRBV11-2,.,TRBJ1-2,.,TGTGCCAGCAGCTTAGGCCTGGGTGAGAACTATGGCTACACCTTC,CASSLGLGENYGYTF
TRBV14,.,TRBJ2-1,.,TGTGCCAGCAGCCAAGATCTGTGGGACAATGAGCAGTTCTTC,CASSQDLWDNEQFF
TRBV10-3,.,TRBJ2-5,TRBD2,TGTGCCATCAGTGGATTAGCGGGGCAAGAGACCCAGTACTTC,CAISGLAGQETQYF
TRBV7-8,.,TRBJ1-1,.,TGTGCCAGCAGCTTATGGATAGGGGTGGACACTGAAGCTTTCTTT,CASSLWIGVDTEAFF
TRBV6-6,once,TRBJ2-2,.,TGTGCCAGCAGCCTAGCGCACACCGGGGAGCTGTTTTTT,CASSLAHTGELFF
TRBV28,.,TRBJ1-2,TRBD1,TGTGCCAGCAGTCCAGCCGGGACAGGGGACTATGGCTACACCTTC,CASSPAGTGDYGYTF
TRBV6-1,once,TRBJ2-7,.,TGTGCCAGCAGTGAACAGACCTACGAGCAGTACTTC,CASSEQTYEQYF
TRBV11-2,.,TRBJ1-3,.,TGTGCCAGCAGCTCGATCCGGGGCAGGGAGGAATACACCATATATTTT,CASSSIRGREEYTIYF
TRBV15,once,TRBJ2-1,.,TGTGCCACCAGCAGAGCGGGCAATGAGCAGTTCTTC,CATSRAGNEQFF
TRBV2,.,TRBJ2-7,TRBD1,TGTGCCAGCAGTGGACAGGGGTCCGGCGAGCAGTACTTC,CASSGQGSGEQYF
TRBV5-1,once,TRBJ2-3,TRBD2,TGCGCCAGCAGCTTGGCCAAAAGCGGGAGGGCCTCCACAGATACGCAGTATTTT,CASSLAKSGRASTDTQYF
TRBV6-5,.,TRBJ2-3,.,TGTGCCAGCAGACGGACCGCGACCTTCACAGATACGCAGTATTTT,CASRRTATFTDTQYF
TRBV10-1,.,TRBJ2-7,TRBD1,TGCGCCAGCAGTGCGAGACAGGGGCAGGAGAGAACCTACGAGCAGTACTTC,CASSARQGQERTYEQYF
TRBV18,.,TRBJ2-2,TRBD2,TGTGCCAGCTCACCCTTGACGGGCGGGAGCCACCTTACCGGGGAGCTGTTTTTT,CASSPLTGGSHLTGELFF
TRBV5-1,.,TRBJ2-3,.,TGCGCCAGCAGCGAGAAAGATACGCAGTATTTT,CASSEKDTQYF
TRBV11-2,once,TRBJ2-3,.,TGTGCCAGCAGCCCGTTTAAAACAGGGTTTTGCACAGATACGCAGTATTTT,CASSPFKTGFCTDTQYF
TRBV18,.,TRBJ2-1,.,TGTGCCAGCTCACCGGGTGCGGGAAATGGGGTTTACAATGAGCAGTTCTTC,CASSPGAGNGVYNEQFF
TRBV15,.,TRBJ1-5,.,TGTGCCACCAGCAGAGATCAACCTGGAGGTCAGCCCCAGCATTTT,CATSRDQPGGQPQHF
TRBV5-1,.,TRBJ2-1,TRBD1,TGCGCCAGCAGCGGACAAGACAGGGGATATTCCTACAATGAGCAGTTCTTC,CASSGQDRGYSYNEQFF
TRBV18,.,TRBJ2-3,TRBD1,TGTGCCAGCTCACCACAATATCGGGACAGGGAAACAGATACGCAGTATTTT,CASSPQYRDRETDTQYF
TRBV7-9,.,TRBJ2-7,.,TGTGCCAGCAGCTTTGAAATCTACGAGCAGTACTTC,CASSFEIYEQYF
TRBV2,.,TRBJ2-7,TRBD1,TGTGCCGGGGGGACAGGGGCTCGGACCTACGAGCAGTACTTC,CAGGTGARTYEQYF
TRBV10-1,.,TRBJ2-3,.,TGCGCCAGCAGTGAGGGGGTTGGGGCAGATACGCAGTATTTT,CASSEGVGADTQYF
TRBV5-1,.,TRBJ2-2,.,TGCGCCAGCAGCTTGGCCAGATCTGGAGTCACCGGGGAGCTGTTTTTT,CASSLARSGVTGELFF
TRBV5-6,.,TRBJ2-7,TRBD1,TGTGCCAGCAGCGAGGGTCGGACAGGGCCCTCCGAGCAGTACTTC,CASSEGRTGPSEQYF
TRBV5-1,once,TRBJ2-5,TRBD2,TGCGCCAGCAGCGATGGACTAGGCCAAGAGACCCAGTACTTC,CASSDGLGQETQYF
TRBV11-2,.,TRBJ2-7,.,TGTGCCAGCAGCTTAGCTAGAGGTCGGGCCATCTCCTACGAGCAGTACTTC,CASSLARGRAISYEQYF
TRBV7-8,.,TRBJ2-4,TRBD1,TGTGCCAGCAGCTCCCCGGGACAGGGGGCGTCCAAAAACATTCAGTACTTC,CASSSPGQGASKNIQYF
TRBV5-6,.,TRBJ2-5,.,TGTGCCAGCAGCGCTACCGGGACACCACAAGAGACCCAGTACTTC,CASSATGTPQETQYF
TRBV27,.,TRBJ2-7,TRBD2,TGTGCCAGCAGTTTGTTCGGGGAATTAGCGGGAGCCTCCTACGAGCAGTACTTC,CASSLFGELAGASYEQYF
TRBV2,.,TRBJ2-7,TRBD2,TGTGCCAGCAGTGAAATTCCGGGACTAGCGGGGGAGCAGTACTTC,CASSEIPGLAGEQYF
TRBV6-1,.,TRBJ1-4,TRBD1,TGTGCCAGCAGTCAACGGACAGGGGGGGACGAAAAACTGTTTTTT,CASSQRTGGDEKLFF
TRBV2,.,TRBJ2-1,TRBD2,TGTGCCAGCAGTGAAGGGAGCGGGATACCCTACAATGAGCAGTTCTTC,CASSEGSGIPYNEQFF
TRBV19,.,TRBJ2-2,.,TGTGCCAGTAGTATCATGGGCTCCGGGGAGCTGTTTTTT,CASSIMGSGELFF
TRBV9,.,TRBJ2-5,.,TGTGCCAGCAGCGTAGGACTGATCCAAGAGACCCAGTACTTC,CASSVGLIQETQYF
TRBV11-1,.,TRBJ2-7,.,TGTGCCAGCAGCTTACAGGGGCGAACCTACGAGCAGTACTTC,CASSLQGRTYEQYF
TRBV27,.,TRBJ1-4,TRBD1,TGTGCCAGCATGGACAGGGGGACTAATGAAAAACTGTTTTTT,CASMDRGTNEKLFF
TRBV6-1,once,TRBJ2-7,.,TGTGCCAGCAGTGAACGAAATGGATACGAGCAGTACTTC,CASSERNGYEQYF
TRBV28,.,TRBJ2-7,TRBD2,TGTGCCAGCAGTCCCCGACTAGCGGGAGGCGAGCAGTACTTC,CASSPRLAGGEQYF
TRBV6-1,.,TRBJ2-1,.,TGTGCCAGCAGTCAGAGTTTAAATGAGCAGTTCTTC,CASSQSLNEQFF
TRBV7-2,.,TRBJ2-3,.,TGTGCCAGCAGCTGGACTTGGACAGATACGCAGTATTTT,CASSWTWTDTQYF
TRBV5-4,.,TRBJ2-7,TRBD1,TGTGCCAGCAGCAAACCGGGACAGTCCTACGAGCAGTACTTC,CASSKPGQSYEQYF
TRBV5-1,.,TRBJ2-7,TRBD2,TGCGCCAGCAGCTTGGCAACTAGCGGGATCTACGAGCAGTACTTC,CASSLATSGIYEQYF
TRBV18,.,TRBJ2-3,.,TGTGCCAGCTCACCACCGGAACGAGATACGCAGTATTTT,CASSPPERDTQYF
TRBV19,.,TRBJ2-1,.,TGTGCCAGTAGTATTGGGGGCGCCGGGACTCGATACAATGAGCAGTTCTTC,CASSIGGAGTRYNEQFF
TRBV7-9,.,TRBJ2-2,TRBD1,TGTGCCAGCAGCTTAGTAGGGGGCCATACCGGGGAGCTGTTTTTT,CASSLVGGHTGELFF
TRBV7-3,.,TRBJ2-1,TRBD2,TGTGCCAGCAGCTTTTTGTCACTAGCGGGAGAAATACCCTACAATGAGCAGTTCTTC,CASSFLSLAGEIPYNEQFF
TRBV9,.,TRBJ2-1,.,TGTGCCAGCAGCGTAGGGGAGCTGTCCTACAATGAGCAGTTCTTC,CASSVGELSYNEQFF